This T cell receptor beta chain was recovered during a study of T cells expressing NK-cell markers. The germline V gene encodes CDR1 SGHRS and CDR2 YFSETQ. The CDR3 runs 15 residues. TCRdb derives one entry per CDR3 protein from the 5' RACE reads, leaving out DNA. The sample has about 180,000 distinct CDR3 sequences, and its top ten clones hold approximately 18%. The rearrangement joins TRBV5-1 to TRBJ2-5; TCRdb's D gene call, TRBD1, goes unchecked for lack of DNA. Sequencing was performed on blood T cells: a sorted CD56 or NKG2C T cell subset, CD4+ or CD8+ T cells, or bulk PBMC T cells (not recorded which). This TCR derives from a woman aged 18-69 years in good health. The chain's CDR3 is CASRQRTGEIETQYF.